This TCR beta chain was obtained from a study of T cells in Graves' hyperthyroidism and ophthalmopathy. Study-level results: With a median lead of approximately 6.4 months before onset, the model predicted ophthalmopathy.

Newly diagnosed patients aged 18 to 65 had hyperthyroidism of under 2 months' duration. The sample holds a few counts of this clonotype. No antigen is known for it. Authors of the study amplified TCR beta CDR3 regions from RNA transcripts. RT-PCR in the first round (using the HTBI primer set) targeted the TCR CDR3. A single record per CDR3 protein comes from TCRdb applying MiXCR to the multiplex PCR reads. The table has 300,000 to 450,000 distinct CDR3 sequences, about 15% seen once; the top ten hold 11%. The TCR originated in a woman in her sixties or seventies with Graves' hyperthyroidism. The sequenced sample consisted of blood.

The CDR3 bases are TGCGCCAGCAGCCAAGTGGGGGTGGGCGGCTACACCTTC. Translated, it gives CASSQVGVGGYTF. The chain uses TRBV4-1 and TRBJ1-2, with D perhaps TRBD1 (5 bases). Germline V gene sequence: CDR1 MGHRA, CDR2 YSYEKL. The V gene lost 1 base and the J gene lost 8 bases, with 11 bases spanning the gap. There are 13 residues in the CDR3.